This TCR beta chain is from a study of blood T cell repertoires in COVID-19. V dropped 0 bases and J dropped 5 bases, with 13 bases sitting between them. CDR1 and CDR2 (germline): LGHNA, YSLEER. The CDR3 totals 15 residues. Only in-frame clones appear in the TCRdb table, and some are missing; sequencing was by immunoSEQ multiplex PCR. The top ten clones hold 1.5% to 2% of a sample with approximately 500,000 clones, around nine tenths of them seen once. Worth noting for this clone: The same CDR3 also results from other DNA sequences found in this sample.

The receptor was isolated from a woman aged 40 to 50 who had recovered from COVID-19. The chain carries TRBV4-3 and TRBJ1-1, with D tentatively TRBD1 (5 bases). Sequences were obtained from PBMCs or T cells enriched from blood (not recorded which). CDR3 sequence (DNA): TGCGCCAGCAGCCAAGATTGGGGGGTAGGGACTGAAGCTTTCTTT. This gives the protein CASSQDWGVGTEAFF.